Listed below are T cell receptor beta chains from one sample, sequenced in a study of blood T cells in healthy people across ages. From the 5' RACE reads, TCRdb called clonotypes with MiXCR, one entry per CDR3 protein. The sample contains about 2 million distinct CDR3 sequences, around half of which appear only once. The material sequenced was blood. The receptors originated from a woman between 40 and 50 years old in good health. CDR3s include the opening cysteine and the closing phenylalanine or tryptophan. Each record gives: V gene, D gene, J gene, clone size, CDR3 DNA, CDR3 protein. D genes are given only for firm matches. Not every row has a clone size; where given, it reads once, few, many or a size class.

v_call: TRBV12-3/TRBV12-4
d_call: TRBD2
j_call: TRBJ2-7
clone_size: many
cdr3_nt: TGTGCCAGCAGACCAACGTCACTAGCGGGTGTATACGAGCAGTACTTC
cdr3_aa: CASRPTSLAGVYEQYF

v_call: TRBV9
d_call: .
j_call: TRBJ2-1
clone_size: .
cdr3_nt: TGTGCCAGCAGCAACAGCTCCCTGGTATACAATGAGCAGTTCTTC
cdr3_aa: CASSNSSLVYNEQFF

v_call: TRBV7-2
d_call: .
j_call: TRBJ2-5
clone_size: few
cdr3_nt: TGTGCCAGCAGCCCTCCTTCAGGGATTCTCCAAGAGACCCAGTACTTC
cdr3_aa: CASSPPSGILQETQYF

v_call: TRBV4-1
d_call: .
j_call: TRBJ2-7
clone_size: .
cdr3_nt: TGCGCCAGCAGCCCAAAGTCGGATTATCCCTCCTACGAGCAGTACTTC
cdr3_aa: CASSPKSDYPSYEQYF

v_call: TRBV24-1
d_call: .
j_call: TRBJ2-1
clone_size: .
cdr3_nt: TGTGCCACCAGCTCCTGGCAGGGTAGTTCGGGTGAGCAGTTCTTC
cdr3_aa: CATSSWQGSSGEQFF

v_call: TRBV6-5
d_call: TRBD1
j_call: TRBJ2-5
clone_size: few
cdr3_nt: TGTGCCAGCAGTTACTGGGGGACAGACCAAGAGACCCAGTACTTC
cdr3_aa: CASSYWGTDQETQYF

v_call: TRBV15
d_call: .
j_call: TRBJ1-5
clone_size: few
cdr3_nt: TGTGCCACCAGCAGAGATTATACTGGCAATCAGCCCCAGCATTTT
cdr3_aa: CATSRDYTGNQPQHF

v_call: TRBV15
d_call: .
j_call: TRBJ2-5
clone_size: .
cdr3_nt: TGTGCCACCAGCAGAGAGGGGGCTAAGGGGGATGAGCAGTACTTC
cdr3_aa: CATSREGAKGDEQYF

v_call: TRBV4-2
d_call: .
j_call: TRBJ2-3
clone_size: few
cdr3_nt: TGCGCCAGCAGCCAAGATATTCGGTCGGATGGCACAGATACGCAGTATTTT
cdr3_aa: CASSQDIRSDGTDTQYF

v_call: TRBV11-2
d_call: .
j_call: TRBJ1-2
clone_size: .
cdr3_nt: TGTGCCAGCAGCTTACCTTCCGGGCTGATTCCCGGCTACACCTTC
cdr3_aa: CASSLPSGLIPGYTF

v_call: TRBV5-1
d_call: .
j_call: TRBJ2-5
clone_size: .
cdr3_nt: TGCGCCAGCAGAACCGACGGGGCTCGTCAAGAGACCCAGTACTTC
cdr3_aa: CASRTDGARQETQYF

v_call: TRBV4-3
d_call: TRBD2
j_call: TRBJ2-1
clone_size: .
cdr3_nt: TGCGCCAGCAGCCCGGGACTAGCTCCGGGTGAGCAGTTCTTC
cdr3_aa: CASSPGLAPGEQFF

v_call: TRBV20-1
d_call: .
j_call: TRBJ1-2
clone_size: .
cdr3_nt: TGCAGTGCCGACAACAGGGTTAACTATGGCTACACCTTC
cdr3_aa: CSADNRVNYGYTF

v_call: TRBV12-3/TRBV12-4
d_call: .
j_call: TRBJ1-2
clone_size: .
cdr3_nt: TGTGCCAGCAGTTTGGCGGAAGGTTCGAACTATGGCTACACCTTC
cdr3_aa: CASSLAEGSNYGYTF

v_call: TRBV20-1
d_call: TRBD1
j_call: TRBJ2-3
clone_size: .
cdr3_nt: TGCAGTGCTAGATGGGACAGGGGGCTACACCGCACAGATACGCAGTATTTT
cdr3_aa: CSARWDRGLHRTDTQYF

v_call: TRBV29-1
d_call: .
j_call: TRBJ2-1
clone_size: .
cdr3_nt: TGCAGCGTTGGCATTACAGTGGGAGGTTGGGGGAATGAGCAGTTCTTC
cdr3_aa: CSVGITVGGWGNEQFF